This T cell receptor beta chain was sequenced for a study of T cell responses to AZD1222 COVID-19 vaccine. The repertoire was sequenced with immunoSEQ multiplex PCR; TCRdb's copy has only in-frame clones and lacks some. This sample carries 140,000 to 150,000 clones, over 75% of them seen once, and the ten largest clones take about 1.5%. The sequences come from peripheral blood, collected on day 0 of AZD1222 vaccination. The sequence was collected from an adult in good health.

This CDR3 is CATSRERYNEQFF. The CDR3 nucleotides are TGTGCCACCAGCAGAGAGCGGTACAATGAGCAGTTCTTC. This chain uses TRBV15 with TRBJ2-1; no clear D gene. The CDR3 has 13 amino acids. Trimming took off 0 bases at V and 4 bases at J, with 4 bases between the two ends. The germline V gene encodes CDR1 LNHNV and CDR2 YYDKDF (reference sequence).